Sequencing of this TCR beta chain was carried out in a study of tumor-infiltrating lymphocytes in primary liver carcinoma. About the study: Spanning 30 to 69 years of age, the patients were men and women.

Blood RNA was derived from unsorted whole blood, and germline DNA was extracted too. Germline CDR1 and CDR2: SGHTA and FQGTGA. The CDR3 is made up of 15 amino acids. Trimming took 3 bases from V and 5 from J; bases not matched to a gene: 8. The input was about 490 ng total RNA; TCR beta cDNA was made from it with a constant-region primer. Researchers made the TCR beta libraries by running three nested multiplex PCR rounds with slightly modified ARM-PCR. The first two PCR rounds, roughly 9 cycles each, used TRBV1-TRBV30 forward primers and a C-beta reverse primer. TCRdb processed the multiplex PCR reads anew with MiXCR; each CDR3 protein has one entry. The sample has nearly 200,000 distinct CDR3 sequences, about 61% seen once. This clonotype was seen just once.

This receptor was identified in a woman aged 60-75 years with primary liver carcinoma and hepatitis B virus infection. V usage is TRBV7-3 and J usage is TRBJ1-1, with 8 positions matching TRBD1. The source material was peripheral blood. The CDR3 DNA reads as TGTGCCAGCAGCTTCTTAGGGACAGGAATAACTGAAGCTTTCTTT. Protein: CASSFLGTGITEAFF.